This TCR beta chain appears in the sequencing data of a study of blood T cell repertoires in COVID-19. Study-wide background: T cells, B-cell-depleted T cells, or PBMCs supplied cDNA or gDNA.

Authors' methods: It was from reference gene primer amplification that nucleated cell counts were estimated. Assay used: immunoSEQ multiplex PCR; TCRdb lists only in-frame clones, some missing. V and J calls and clone size follow that table, whereas D and trimming were derived from the DNA. The table shows some 110,000 clones, with approximately 84% occurring only once. The CDR3 is made up of 14 amino acids. Germline V CDR1 and CDR2: LNHDA, SQIVND (reference sequence). V gave up 2 bases and J gave up 5 bases, with 12 bases separating them. What was sequenced was peripheral blood. This TCR was recovered from a man aged 65-85 years with active or convalescent COVID-19. The V and J genes are TRBV19 and TRBJ1-1; tentatively, D is TRBD1 (6 bases). The CDR3: CASSIWGRRTEAFF. DNA for the CDR3: TGTGCCAGTAGTATATGGGGGCGAAGGACTGAAGCTTTCTTT.